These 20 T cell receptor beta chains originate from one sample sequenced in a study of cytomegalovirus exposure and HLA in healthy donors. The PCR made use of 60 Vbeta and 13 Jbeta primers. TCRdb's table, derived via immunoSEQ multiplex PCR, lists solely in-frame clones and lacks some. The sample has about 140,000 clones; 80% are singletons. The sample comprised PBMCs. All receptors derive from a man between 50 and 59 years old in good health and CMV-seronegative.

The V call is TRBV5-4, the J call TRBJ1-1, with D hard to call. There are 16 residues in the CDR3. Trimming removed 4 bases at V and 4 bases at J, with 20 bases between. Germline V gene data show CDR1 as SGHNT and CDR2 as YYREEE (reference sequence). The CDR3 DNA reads TGTGCCAGCAGCCCGAGTCCGAAAGGCGGGGTCACTGAAGCTTTCTTT. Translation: CASSPSPKGGVTEAFF. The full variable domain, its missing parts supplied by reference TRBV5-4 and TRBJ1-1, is ETGVTQSPTHLIKTRGQQVTLRCSSQSGHNTVSWYQQALGQGPQFIFQYYREEENGRGNFPPRFSGLQFPNYSSELNVNALELDDSALYLCASSPSPKGGVTEAFFGQGTRLTVV.

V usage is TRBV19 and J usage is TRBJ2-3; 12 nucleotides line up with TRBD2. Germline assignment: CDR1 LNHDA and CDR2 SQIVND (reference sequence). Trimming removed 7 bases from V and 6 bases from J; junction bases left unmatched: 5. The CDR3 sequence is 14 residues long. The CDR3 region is CASTASGGADTQYF. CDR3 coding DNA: TGTGCCAGTACGGCTAGCGGGGGGGCGGATACGCAGTATTTT.

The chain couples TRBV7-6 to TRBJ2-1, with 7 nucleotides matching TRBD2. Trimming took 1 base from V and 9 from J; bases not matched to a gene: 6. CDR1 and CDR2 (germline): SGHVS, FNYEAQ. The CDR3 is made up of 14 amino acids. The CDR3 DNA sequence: TGTGCCAGCAGCTTAGTGGCGGGAGACGGTGAGCAGTTCTTC. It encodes CASSLVAGDGEQFF.

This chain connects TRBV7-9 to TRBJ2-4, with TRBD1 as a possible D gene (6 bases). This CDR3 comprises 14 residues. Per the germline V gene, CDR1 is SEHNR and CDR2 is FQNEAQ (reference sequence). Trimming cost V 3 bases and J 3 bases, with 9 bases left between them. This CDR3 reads CASSFQDSKNIQYF. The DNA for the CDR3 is TGTGCCAGCAGCTTTCAGGACAGCAAAAACATTCAGTACTTC.

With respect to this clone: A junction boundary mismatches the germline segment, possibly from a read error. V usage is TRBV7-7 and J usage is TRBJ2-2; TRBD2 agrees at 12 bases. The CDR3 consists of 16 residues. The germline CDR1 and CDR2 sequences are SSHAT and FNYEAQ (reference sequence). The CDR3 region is CASSLTSGSVTGELFF. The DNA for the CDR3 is TGTGCTAGCAGCTTGACTAGCGGGAGTGTCACCGGGGAGCTGTTTTTT.

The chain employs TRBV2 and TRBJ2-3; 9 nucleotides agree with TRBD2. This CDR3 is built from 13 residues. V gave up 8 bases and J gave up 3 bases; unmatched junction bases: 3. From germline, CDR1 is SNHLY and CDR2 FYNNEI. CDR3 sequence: CASGLAGTDTQYF. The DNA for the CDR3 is TGTGCCAGCGGCCTAGCGGGGACAGATACGCAGTATTTT.

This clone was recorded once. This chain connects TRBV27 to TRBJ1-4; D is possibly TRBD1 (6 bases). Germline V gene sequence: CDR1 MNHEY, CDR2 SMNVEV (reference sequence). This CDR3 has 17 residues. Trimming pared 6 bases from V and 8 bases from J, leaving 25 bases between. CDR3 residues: CASSRTLLRGTREKLFF. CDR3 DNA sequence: TGTGCCAGCAGCCGCACCCTCCTTAGGGGGACAAGGGAAAAACTGTTTTTT. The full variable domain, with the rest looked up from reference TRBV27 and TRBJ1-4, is EAQVTQNPRYLITVTGKKLTVTCSQNMNHEYMSWYRQDPGLGLRQIYYSMNVEVTDKGDVPEGYKVSRKEKRNFPLILESPSPNQTSLYFCASSRTLLRGTREKLFFGSGTQLSVL.

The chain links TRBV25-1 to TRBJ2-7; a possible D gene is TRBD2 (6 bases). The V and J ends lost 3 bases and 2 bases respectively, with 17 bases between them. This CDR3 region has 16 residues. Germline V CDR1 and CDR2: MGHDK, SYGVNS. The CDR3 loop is CASSERRERRAYEQYF. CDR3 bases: TGTGCCAGCAGTGAGCGACGGGAGCGGAGGGCCTACGAGCAGTACTTC.

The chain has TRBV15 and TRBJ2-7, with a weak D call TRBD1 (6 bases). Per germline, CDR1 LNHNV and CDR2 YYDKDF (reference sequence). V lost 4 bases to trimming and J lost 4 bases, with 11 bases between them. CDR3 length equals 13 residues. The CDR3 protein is CATSTVTGYEQYF. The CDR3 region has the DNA TGTGCCACCAGCACCGTCACAGGGTACGAGCAGTACTTC.

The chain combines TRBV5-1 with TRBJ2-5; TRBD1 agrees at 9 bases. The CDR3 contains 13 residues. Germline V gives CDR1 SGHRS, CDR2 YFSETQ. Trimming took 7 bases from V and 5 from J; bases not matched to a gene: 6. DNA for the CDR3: TGCGCCAGCTCGGACAGGGGAGGGGAGACCCAGTACTTC. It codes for CASSDRGGETQYF.

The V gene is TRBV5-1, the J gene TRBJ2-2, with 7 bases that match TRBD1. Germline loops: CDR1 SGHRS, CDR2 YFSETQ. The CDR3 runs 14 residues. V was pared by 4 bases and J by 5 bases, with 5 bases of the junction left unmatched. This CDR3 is CASSPGQPTGELFF. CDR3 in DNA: TGCGCCAGCAGCCCGGGACAGCCAACCGGGGAGCTGTTTTTT. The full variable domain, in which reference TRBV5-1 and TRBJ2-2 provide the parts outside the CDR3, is KAGVTQTPRYLIKTRGQQVTLSCSPISGHRSVSWYQQTPGQGLQFLFEYFSETQRNKGNFPGRFSGRQFSNSRSEMNVSTLELGDSALYLCASSPGQPTGELFFGEGSRLTVL.

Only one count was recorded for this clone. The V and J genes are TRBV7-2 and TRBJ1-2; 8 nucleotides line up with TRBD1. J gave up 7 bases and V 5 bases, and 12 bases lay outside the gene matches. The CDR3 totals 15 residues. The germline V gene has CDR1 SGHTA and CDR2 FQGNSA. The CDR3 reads CASSPGQGLLGGYTF. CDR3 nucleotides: TGTGCCAGCAGCCCAGGACAGGGCTTATTGGGTGGCTACACCTTC.

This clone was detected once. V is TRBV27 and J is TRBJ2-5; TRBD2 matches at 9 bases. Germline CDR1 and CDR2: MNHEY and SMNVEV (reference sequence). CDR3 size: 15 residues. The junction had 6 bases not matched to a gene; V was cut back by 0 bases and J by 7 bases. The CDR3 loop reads CASSLSSSGEGTQYF. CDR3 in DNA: TGTGCCAGCAGTTTATCTTCTAGCGGGGAGGGGACCCAGTACTTC.

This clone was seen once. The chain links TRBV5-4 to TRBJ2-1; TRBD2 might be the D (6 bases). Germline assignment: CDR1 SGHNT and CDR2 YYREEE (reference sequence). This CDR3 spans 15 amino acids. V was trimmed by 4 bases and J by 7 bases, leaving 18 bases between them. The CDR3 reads CASSPGGGGRNEQFF. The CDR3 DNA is TGTGCCAGCAGCCCCGGTGGGGGAGGACGGAATGAGCAGTTCTTC.

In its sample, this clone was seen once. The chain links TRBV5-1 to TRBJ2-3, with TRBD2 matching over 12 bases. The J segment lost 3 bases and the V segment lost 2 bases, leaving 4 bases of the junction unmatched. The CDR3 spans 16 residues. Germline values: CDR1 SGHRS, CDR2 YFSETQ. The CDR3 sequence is CASSLGTSGLTDTQYF. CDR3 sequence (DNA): TGCGCCAGCAGCTTAGGGACTAGCGGGCTAACAGATACGCAGTATTTT. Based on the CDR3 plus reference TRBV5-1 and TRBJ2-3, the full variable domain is KAGVTQTPRYLIKTRGQQVTLSCSPISGHRSVSWYQQTPGQGLQFLFEYFSETQRNKGNFPGRFSGRQFSNSRSEMNVSTLELGDSALYLCASSLGTSGLTDTQYFGPGTRLTVL.

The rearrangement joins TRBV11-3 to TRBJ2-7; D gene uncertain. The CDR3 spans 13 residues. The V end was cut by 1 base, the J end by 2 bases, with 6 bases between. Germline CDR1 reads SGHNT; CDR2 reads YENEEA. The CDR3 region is CASSLGEAYEQYF. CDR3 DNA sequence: TGTGCCAGCAGCTTAGGAGAGGCCTACGAGCAGTACTTC.

CDR3 DNA: TGTGCCAGCAGCTTAGCGGGGTTTGGAGATACGCAGTATTTT. Translation: CASSLAGFGDTQYF. The chain carries TRBV11-3 and TRBJ2-3; possibly TRBD2 for D (5 bases). In germline, CDR1 is SGHNT, CDR2 YENEEA. This CDR3 comprises 14 residues. V lost 1 base and J lost 5, with 10 bases in between.

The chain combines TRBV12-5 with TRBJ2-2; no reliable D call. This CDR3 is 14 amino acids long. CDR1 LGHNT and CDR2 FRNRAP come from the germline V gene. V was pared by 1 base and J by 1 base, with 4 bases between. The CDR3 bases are TGTGCTAGTGGTTTGGGACTGAACACCGGGGAGCTGTTTTTT. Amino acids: CASGLGLNTGELFF.

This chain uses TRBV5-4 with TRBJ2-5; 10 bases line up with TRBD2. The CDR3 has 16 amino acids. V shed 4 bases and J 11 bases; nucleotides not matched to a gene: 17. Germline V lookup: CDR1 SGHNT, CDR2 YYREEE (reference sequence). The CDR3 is CASSPPSGSGMREQYF. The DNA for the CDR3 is TGTGCCAGCAGCCCCCCTAGCGGGAGTGGGATGAGAGAGCAGTACTTC.

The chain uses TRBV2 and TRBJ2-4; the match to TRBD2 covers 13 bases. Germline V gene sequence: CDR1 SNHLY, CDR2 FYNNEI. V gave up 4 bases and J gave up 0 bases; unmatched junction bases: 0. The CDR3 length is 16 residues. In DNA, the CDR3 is TGTGCCAGCAGTGGGACTAGCGGGGGAGCCAAAAACATTCAGTACTTC. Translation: CASSGTSGGAKNIQYF.